Each of the 2 T cell receptor beta chains below was sequenced from the same sample in a study of T cells of healthy individuals. TCRdb redid the calling of the 5' RACE reads with MiXCR, one entry per CDR3 protein. Of roughly 87,000 distinct CDR3 sequences in the sample, roughly a sixth are singletons; the top ten hold 6.2%. All receptors derive from a human donor in good health.

This clonotype was observed a handful of times. The rearrangement uses TRBV5-1 and TRBJ2-3, with a possible D match to TRBD1 (5 bases). The CDR3 has 15 residues. With 0 bases removed from V and 2 bases from J, the gap between germline ends came to 10 bases. Germline CDR1 is SGHRS and CDR2 is YFSETQ. The CDR3 reads CASSLAFRVTDTQYF. CDR3 DNA: TGCGCCAGCAGCTTGGCTTTCAGGGTCACAGATACGCAGTATTTT. Using reference TRBV5-1 and TRBJ2-3 for the parts outside the CDR3, the full variable domain is KAGVTQTPRYLIKTRGQQVTLSCSPISGHRSVSWYQQTPGQGLQFLFEYFSETQRNKGNFPGRFSGRQFSNSRSEMNVSTLELGDSALYLCASSLAFRVTDTQYFGPGTRLTVL.

The rearrangement joins TRBV4-2 to TRBJ1-3, with D perhaps matching TRBD1 (5 bases). Trimming took off 3 bases at V and 0 bases at J, with 12 bases between the two ends. The CDR3 sequence is 16 residues long. Germline V gene data show CDR1 as LGHNA and CDR2 as YNFKEQ. CDR3 region: CASSQPGRSSGNTIYF. CDR3 DNA sequence: TGTGCCAGCAGCCAGCCGGGACGGAGCTCTGGAAACACCATATATTTT.